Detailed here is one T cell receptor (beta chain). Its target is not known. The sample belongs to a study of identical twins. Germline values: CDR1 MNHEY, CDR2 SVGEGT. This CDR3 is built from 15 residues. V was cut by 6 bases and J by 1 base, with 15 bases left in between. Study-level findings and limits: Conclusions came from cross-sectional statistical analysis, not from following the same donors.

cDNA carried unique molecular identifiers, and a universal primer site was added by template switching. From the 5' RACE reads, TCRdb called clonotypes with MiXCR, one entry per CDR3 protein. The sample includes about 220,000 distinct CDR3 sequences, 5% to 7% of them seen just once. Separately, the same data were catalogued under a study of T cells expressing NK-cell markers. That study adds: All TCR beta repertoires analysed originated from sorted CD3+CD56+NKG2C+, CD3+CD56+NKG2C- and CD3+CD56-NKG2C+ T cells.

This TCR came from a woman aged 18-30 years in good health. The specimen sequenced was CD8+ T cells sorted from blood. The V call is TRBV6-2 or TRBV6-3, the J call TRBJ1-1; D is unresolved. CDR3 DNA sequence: TGTGCCAGCAGCAGTCCAGCCTCAGGGAACACTGAAGCTTTCTTT. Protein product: CASSSPASGNTEAFF.